This T cell receptor beta chain was captured in a study of T-cell reconstitution after alpha-beta-depleted transplantation in children. Unique molecular identifiers featured in how the TCRbeta library was prepared. MiXCR, run by TCRdb on the PCR reads, gives a single entry per CDR3 protein. This sample has around 230,000 distinct CDR3 sequences, with roughly 18% found just once. Trimming shortened V by 0 bases and J by 5 bases, and 6 bases separated the two germline ends. In germline, CDR1 is SGHRS, CDR2 YFSETQ. This CDR3 has 13 amino acids. This chain uses TRBV5-1 with TRBJ2-4; D is tentatively TRBD1 or TRBD2 (5 bases each). The source material was PBMCs, mostly from graft donor cells, sampled 360 days after TCRalphabeta/CD19-depleted stem cell transplant. The source of this sequence is a male patient aged 2 to 9 who had a stem cell transplant for acute lymphoblastic leukemia, so the T cells may come from the graft donor. CDR3 loop: CASSLGGENIQYF. CDR3 nucleotides: TGCGCCAGCAGCTTGGGAGGGGAAAACATTCAGTACTTC.